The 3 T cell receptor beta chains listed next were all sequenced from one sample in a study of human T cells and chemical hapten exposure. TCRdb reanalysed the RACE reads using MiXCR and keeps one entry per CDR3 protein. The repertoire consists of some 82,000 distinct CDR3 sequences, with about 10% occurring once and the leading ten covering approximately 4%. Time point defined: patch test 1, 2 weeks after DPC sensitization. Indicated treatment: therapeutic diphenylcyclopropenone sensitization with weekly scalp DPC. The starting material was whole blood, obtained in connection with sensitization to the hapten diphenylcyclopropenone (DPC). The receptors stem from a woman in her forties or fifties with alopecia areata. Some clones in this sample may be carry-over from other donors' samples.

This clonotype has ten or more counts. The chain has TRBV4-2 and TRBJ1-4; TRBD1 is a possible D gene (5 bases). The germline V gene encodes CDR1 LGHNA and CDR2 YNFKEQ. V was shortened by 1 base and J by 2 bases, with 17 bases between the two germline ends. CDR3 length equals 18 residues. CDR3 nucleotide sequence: TGTGCCAGCAGCCAAGGGGGCGTCGGGGCGCGGACTAATGAAAAACTGTTTTTT. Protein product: CASSQGGVGARTNEKLFF.

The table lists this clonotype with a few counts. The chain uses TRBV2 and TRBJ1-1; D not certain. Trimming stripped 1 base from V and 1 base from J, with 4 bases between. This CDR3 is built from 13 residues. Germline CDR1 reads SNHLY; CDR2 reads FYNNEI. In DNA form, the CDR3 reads TGTGCCAGCAGTGAAGGGAGGAACACTGAAGCTTTCTTT. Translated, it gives CASSEGRNTEAFF.

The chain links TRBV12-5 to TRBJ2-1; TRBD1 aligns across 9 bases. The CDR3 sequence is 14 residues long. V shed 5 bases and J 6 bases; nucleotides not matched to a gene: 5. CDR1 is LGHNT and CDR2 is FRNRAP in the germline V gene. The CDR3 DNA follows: TGTGCTAGTGGTCCCGGGACAGGGACCAATGAGCAGTTCTTC. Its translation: CASGPGTGTNEQFF.